This T cell receptor (beta chain) appears in the sequencing data of a study of T cells in Graves' hyperthyroidism and ophthalmopathy. Germline values: CDR1 DFQATT, CDR2 SNEGSKA (reference sequence). V lost 0 bases, J lost 3 bases, and 7 bases stayed unmatched. The CDR3 has 15 amino acids. Amplification of TCR beta CDR3 regions was performed using RNA transcripts as template. TCR CDR3 underwent first-round RT-PCR with the HTBI primer set. TCRdb reanalysed the multiplex PCR reads using MiXCR and keeps one entry per CDR3 protein. The repertoire includes 350,000 to 450,000 distinct CDR3 sequences, over 12% of them detected once, and around 28% sits in the top ten. Ophthalmopathy cases scored 3 or more on the Clinical Activity Score and 4 or more on NOSPECS grade, with duration below 3 months. Each diagnosis drew on symptoms, thyroxine, TRAb, thyroid ultrasound and orbital computed tomography findings.

The source material was blood. This chain links TRBV20-1 with TRBJ2-5; 7 positions match TRBD1. This receptor was identified in a man aged 45-65 years with Graves' ophthalmopathy. CDR3 residues: CSARDRPGQKETQYF. CDR3 DNA: TGCAGTGCTAGAGACAGACCGGGACAGAAAGAGACCCAGTACTTC.